Listed here are 11 T cell receptor beta chains from one sample, sequenced in a study of human T cells and chemical hapten exposure. Time point noted: patch test 1, 2 weeks after DPC sensitization. Treatment noted: therapeutic diphenylcyclopropenone sensitization with weekly scalp DPC. TCRdb called the RACE reads again in MiXCR, with one record for every CDR3 protein. The table has 70,000 to 75,000 distinct CDR3 sequences, approximately 29% seen once. Sequencing used whole blood, obtained in connection with sensitization to the hapten diphenylcyclopropenone (DPC). The origin of the receptors is a man in his forties with alopecia areata. Some clones in this sample may be carry-over from other donors' samples.

This chain joins TRBV25-1 and TRBJ2-7, with D maybe TRBD1 (6 bases). The germline CDR1 and CDR2 sequences are MGHDK and SYGVNS. Trimming stripped 3 bases from V and 0 bases from J, with 9 bases between. The CDR3 contains 14 residues. The CDR3 coding sequence is TGTGCCAGCAGTGATACAGGGAGCTCCTACGAGCAGTACTTC. This codes for CASSDTGSSYEQYF.

V and J are TRBV20-1 and TRBJ1-2; 8 bases are a match to TRBD1. With 5 bases clipped from V and 4 bases from J, the junction kept 6 bases outside the gene matches. CDR1 and CDR2 from the germline V gene are DFQATT and SNEGSKA (reference sequence). The CDR3 loop spans 13 amino acids. In DNA, the CDR3 is TGCAGTGCTCGGGGACAGGACCCCTATGGCTACACCTTC. It codes for CSARGQDPYGYTF.

This clonotype was found a few times. V usage is TRBV15 and J usage is TRBJ1-4; D not resolved. CDR1 LNHNV and CDR2 YYDKDF come from the germline V gene (reference sequence). This CDR3 is built from 15 residues. Trimming left V 0 bases short and J 0 bases short, with 5 bases between. This chain's CDR3 is CATSRERTTNEKLFF. The CDR3 nucleotides read TGTGCCACCAGCAGAGAACGAACAACTAATGAAAAACTGTTTTTT.

The chain employs TRBV20-1 and TRBJ2-1; 12 nucleotides match TRBD2. Losses at the gene ends were 1 base for V and 2 bases for J; bases not matched to a gene: 6. Looked up from germline, CDR1 is DFQATT and CDR2 is SNEGSKA (reference sequence). The CDR3 extends over 17 amino acids. The CDR3 region is CSARVVSSGGAYNEQFF. In DNA form, the CDR3 reads TGCAGTGCTAGAGTGGTGTCTAGCGGGGGGGCCTACAATGAGCAGTTCTTC.

This sequence joins TRBV28 and TRBJ1-3, with D unresolved. The CDR3 has 15 residues. V was trimmed by 7 bases and J by 1 base, leaving 14 bases between them. Germline CDR1 and CDR2: MDHEN and SYDVKM. The CDR3 here is CASKRFGDSGNTIYF. Written as DNA, the CDR3 is TGTGCCAGCAAAAGGTTTGGGGATTCTGGAAACACCATATATTTT.

V and J are TRBV6-6 and TRBJ2-1; 7 bases fit TRBD1. Germline lookup yields CDR1 MNHNY and CDR2 SVGAGI (reference sequence). The CDR3 runs to 14 residues. The trim removed 6 bases at V and 5 bases at J, leaving 7 bases unmatched. CDR3 nucleotides: TGTGCCAGCAGATCAAGGGGGCGGCACAATGAGCAGTTCTTC. Translated: CASRSRGRHNEQFF.

The chain uses TRBV3-1 and TRBJ1-3; TRBD1 matches 10 bases. The CDR3 contains 16 residues. Germline CDR1 LGHDT, CDR2 YNNKEL (reference sequence). V lost 0 bases to trimming and J lost 5 bases; unmatched junction nucleotides: 4. The DNA for the CDR3 is TGTGCCAGCAGCCAAGAGGGTGACAGGGGGCGAAACACCATATATTTT. Translating gives CASSQEGDRGRNTIYF.

CDR3 DNA: TGTGCCAGCAACGGACTAGGTGGCACAGATACGCAGTATTTT. Translated, it gives CASNGLGGTDTQYF. The chain uses TRBV2 and TRBJ2-3; 7 bases line up with TRBD2. The CDR3 totals 14 residues. Germline trimming cut 7 bases from V and 1 base from J; bases unmatched to any gene: 5. Germline V lookup: CDR1 SNHLY, CDR2 FYNNEI.

The chain employs TRBV28 and TRBJ2-2; TRBD2 aligns across 7 bases. CDR1 is MDHEN, CDR2 SYDVKM, per germline. The CDR3 totals 16 residues. The V and J ends lost 3 bases and 2 bases, in that order; junction bases with no gene match: 6. The CDR3 reads CASSLVSGYNTGELFF. As DNA, the CDR3 is TGTGCCAGCAGTTTGGTTAGCGGGTACAACACCGGGGAGCTGTTTTTT.

The chain links TRBV6-5 to TRBJ1-6; TRBD1 might be the D (6 bases). The CDR3 runs to 14 residues. Germline V gives CDR1 MNHEY, CDR2 SVGAGI. Trimming removed 2 bases at V and 7 bases at J, with 9 bases between. The CDR3 bases are TGTGCCAGCAGTTACCAGGGGTTAAATTCACCCCTCCACTTT. Translated: CASSYQGLNSPLHF.

The CDR3 spells CASSPTGVHYEQYF. The CDR3, as DNA: TGTGCCAGCAGCCCGACAGGGGTTCACTACGAGCAGTACTTC. The genes are TRBV11-2 and TRBJ2-7; 8 nucleotides line up with TRBD1. Germline V gene data show CDR1 as SGHAT and CDR2 as FQNNGV. With V trimmed by 5 bases and J by 3 bases, 6 bases remained unmatched. CDR3 length: 14 amino acids.